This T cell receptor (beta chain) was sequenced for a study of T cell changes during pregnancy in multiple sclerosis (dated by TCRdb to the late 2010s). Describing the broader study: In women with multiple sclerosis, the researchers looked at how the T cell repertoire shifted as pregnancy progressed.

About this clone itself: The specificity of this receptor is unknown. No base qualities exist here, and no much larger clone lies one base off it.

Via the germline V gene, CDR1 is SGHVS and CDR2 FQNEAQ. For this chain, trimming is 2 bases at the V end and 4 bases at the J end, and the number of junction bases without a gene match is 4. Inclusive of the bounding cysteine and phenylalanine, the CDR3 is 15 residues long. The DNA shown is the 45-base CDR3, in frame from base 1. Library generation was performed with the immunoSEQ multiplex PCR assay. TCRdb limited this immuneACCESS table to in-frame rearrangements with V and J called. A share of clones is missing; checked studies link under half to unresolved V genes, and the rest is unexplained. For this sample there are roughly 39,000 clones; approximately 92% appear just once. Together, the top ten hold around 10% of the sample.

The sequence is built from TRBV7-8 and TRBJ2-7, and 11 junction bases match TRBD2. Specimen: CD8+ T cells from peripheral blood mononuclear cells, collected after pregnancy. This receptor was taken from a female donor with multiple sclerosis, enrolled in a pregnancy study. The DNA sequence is TGTGCCAGCAGCTTAAGTCTAGCGGGAGGATACGAGCAGTACTTC. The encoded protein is CASSLSLAGGYEQYF.